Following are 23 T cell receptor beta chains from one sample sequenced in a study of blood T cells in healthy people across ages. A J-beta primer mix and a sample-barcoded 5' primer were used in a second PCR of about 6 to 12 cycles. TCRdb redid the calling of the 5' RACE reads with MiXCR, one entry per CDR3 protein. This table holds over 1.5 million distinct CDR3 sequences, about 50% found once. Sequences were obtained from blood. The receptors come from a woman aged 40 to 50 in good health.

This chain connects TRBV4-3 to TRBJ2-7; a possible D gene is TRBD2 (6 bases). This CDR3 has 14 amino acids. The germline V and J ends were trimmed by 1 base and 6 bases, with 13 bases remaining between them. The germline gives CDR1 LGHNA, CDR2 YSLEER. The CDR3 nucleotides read TGCGCCAGCAGCCAAGTTGGAGGGGTGGGCGAGCAGTACTTC. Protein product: CASSQVGGVGEQYF.

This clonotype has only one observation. CDR3 residues: CASSLEAGGIRPQHF. CDR3 coding DNA: TGTGCCAGCAGCTTAGAGGCAGGGGGCATACGGCCCCAGCATTTT. This sequence joins TRBV7-2 and TRBJ1-5; 8 nucleotides align to TRBD1. Germline values: CDR1 SGHTA, CDR2 FQGNSA. V lost 1 base, J lost 9 bases, and 8 bases stayed unmatched. The CDR3 extends over 15 amino acids.

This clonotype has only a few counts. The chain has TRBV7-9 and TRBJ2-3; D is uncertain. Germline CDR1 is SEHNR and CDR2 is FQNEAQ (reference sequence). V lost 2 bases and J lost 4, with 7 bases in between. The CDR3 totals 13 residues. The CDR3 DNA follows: TGTGCCAGCAGCTTACCCGGCTCAGATACGCAGTATTTT. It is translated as CASSLPGSDTQYF.

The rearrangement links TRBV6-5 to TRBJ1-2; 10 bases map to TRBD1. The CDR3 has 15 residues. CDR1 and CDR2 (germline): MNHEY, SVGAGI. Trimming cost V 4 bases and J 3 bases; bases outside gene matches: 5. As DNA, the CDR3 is TGTGCCAGCAGTTCCACCGGGACAGGGGACTATGGCTACACCTTC. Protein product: CASSSTGTGDYGYTF.

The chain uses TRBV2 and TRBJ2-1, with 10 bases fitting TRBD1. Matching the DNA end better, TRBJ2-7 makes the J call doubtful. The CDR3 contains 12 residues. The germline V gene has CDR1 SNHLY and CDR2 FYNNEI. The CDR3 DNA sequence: TGTGGACAGGGGGCAACATACAATGAGCAGTACTTC. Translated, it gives CGQGATYNEQYF.

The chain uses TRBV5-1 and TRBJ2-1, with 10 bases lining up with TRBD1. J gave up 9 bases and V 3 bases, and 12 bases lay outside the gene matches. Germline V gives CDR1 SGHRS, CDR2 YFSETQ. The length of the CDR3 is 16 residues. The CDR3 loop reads CASSSRTGQGGTEQFF. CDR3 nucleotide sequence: TGCGCCAGCAGCTCCAGAACCGGACAGGGGGGAACTGAGCAGTTCTTC.

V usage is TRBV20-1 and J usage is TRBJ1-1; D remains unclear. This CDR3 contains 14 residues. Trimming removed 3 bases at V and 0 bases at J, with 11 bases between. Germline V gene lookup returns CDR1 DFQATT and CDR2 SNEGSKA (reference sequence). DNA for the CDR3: TGCAGTGCTAGGGAGTCCACAATGAACACTGAAGCTTTCTTT. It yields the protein CSARESTMNTEAFF.

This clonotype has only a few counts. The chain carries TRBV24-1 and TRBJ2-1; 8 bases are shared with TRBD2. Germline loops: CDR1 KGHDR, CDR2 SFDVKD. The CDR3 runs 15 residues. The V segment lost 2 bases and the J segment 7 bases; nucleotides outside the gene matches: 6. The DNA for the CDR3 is TGTGCCACCAGTGATTGGGGACGGGGGGGAAATGAGCAGTTCTTC. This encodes CATSDWGRGGNEQFF.

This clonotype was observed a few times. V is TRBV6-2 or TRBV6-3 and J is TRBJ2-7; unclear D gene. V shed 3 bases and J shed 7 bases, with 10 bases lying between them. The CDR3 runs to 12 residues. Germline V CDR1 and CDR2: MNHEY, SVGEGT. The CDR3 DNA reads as TGTGCCAGCAGTTATACGATCATGGAGCAGTACTTC. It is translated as CASSYTIMEQYF.

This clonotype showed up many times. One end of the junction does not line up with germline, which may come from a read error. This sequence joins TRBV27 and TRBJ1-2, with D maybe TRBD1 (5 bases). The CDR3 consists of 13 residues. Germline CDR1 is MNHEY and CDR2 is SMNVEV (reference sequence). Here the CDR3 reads CASSRGLNYGYTF. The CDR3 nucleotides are TGCGCCAGCAGCCGGGGACTTAACTATGGCTACACCTTC.

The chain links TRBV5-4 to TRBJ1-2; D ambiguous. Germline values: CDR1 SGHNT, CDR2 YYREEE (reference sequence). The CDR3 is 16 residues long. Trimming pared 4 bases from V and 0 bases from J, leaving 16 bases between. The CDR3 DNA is TGTGCCAGCAGCCCCGGTGGCCTCGGGTCTAACTATGGCTACACCTTC. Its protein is CASSPGGLGSNYGYTF.

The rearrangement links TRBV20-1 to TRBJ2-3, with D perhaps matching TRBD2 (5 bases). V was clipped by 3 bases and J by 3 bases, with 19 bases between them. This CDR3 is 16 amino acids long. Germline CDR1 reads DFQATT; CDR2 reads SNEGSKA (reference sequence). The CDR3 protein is CSASLSGSPRTDTQYF. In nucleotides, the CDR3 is TGCAGTGCTAGCCTATCGGGAAGCCCAAGAACAGATACGCAGTATTTT.

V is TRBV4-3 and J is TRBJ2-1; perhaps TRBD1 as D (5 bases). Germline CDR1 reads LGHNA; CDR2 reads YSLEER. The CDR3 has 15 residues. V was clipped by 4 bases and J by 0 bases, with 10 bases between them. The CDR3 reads CASSRSGFSYNEQFF. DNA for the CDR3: TGCGCCAGCAGCCGGTCAGGGTTCTCCTACAATGAGCAGTTCTTC.

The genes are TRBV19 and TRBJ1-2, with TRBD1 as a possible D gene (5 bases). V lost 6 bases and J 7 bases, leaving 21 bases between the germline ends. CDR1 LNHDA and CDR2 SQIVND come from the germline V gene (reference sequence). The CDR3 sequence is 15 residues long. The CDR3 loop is CASSPNEGPLRGYTF. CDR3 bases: TGTGCCAGTAGCCCGAACGAGGGGCCTTTACGTGGCTACACCTTC.

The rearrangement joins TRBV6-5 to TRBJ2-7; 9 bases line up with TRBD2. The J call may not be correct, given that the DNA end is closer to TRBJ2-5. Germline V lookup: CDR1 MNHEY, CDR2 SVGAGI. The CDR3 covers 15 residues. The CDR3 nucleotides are TGTGCCAGCAGTCGGCCGGGACTAGCTGTGGAGACCCAGTACTTC. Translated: CASSRPGLAVETQYF.

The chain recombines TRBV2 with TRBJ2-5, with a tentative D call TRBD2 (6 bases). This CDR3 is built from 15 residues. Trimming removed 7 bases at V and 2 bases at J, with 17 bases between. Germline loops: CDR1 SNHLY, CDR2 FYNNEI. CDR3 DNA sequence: TGTGCCAGCACGCGGGACGGAGTCCCACAAGAGACCCAGTACTTC. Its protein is CASTRDGVPQETQYF.

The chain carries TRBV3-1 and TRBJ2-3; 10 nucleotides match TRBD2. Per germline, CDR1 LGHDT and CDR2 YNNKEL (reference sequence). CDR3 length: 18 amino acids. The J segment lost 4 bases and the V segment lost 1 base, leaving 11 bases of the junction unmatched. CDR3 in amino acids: CASSQGAGGDLGADTQYF. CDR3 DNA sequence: TGTGCCAGCAGCCAAGGAGCGGGGGGGGATCTCGGCGCAGATACGCAGTATTTT.

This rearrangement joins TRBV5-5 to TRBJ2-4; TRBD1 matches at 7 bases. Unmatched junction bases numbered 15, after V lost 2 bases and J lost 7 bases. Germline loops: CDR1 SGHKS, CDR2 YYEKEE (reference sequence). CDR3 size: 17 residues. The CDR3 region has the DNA TGTGCCAGCAGCTTACAACCGGGACAGACGCGCCTGAACATTCAGTACTTC. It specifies CASSLQPGQTRLNIQYF.

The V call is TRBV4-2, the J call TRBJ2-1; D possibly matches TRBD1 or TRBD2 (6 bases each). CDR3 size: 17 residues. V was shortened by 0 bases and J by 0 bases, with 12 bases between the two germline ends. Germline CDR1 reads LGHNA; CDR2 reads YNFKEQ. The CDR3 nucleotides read TGTGCCAGCAGCCAAGATAGGAGGGGGGCCTCCTACAATGAGCAGTTCTTC. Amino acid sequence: CASSQDRRGASYNEQFF.

CDR3 in amino acids: CASSPPMGGETQYF. The DNA of the CDR3 is TGTGCCAGCAGCCCCCCAATGGGGGGCGAGACCCAGTACTTC. The chain combines TRBV11-2 with TRBJ2-5; D is perhaps TRBD1 or TRBD2 (6 bases each). Germline CDR1 and CDR2: SGHAT and FQNNGV. This CDR3 has 14 residues. With 5 bases removed from V and 5 bases from J, the gap between germline ends came to 15 bases.

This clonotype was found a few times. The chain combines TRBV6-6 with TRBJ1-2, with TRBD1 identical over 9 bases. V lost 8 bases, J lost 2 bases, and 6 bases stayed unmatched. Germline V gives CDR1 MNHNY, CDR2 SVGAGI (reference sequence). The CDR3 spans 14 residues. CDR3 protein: CASLGDRGNYGYTF. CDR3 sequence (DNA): TGTGCCAGCCTCGGCGACAGGGGGAACTATGGCTACACCTTC.

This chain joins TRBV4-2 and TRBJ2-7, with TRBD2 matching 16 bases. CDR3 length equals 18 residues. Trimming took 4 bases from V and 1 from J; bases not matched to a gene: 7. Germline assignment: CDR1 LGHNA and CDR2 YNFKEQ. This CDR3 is CASSRGTSGGDFSYEQYF. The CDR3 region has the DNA TGTGCCAGCAGCCGAGGGACTAGCGGGGGGGATTTTTCCTACGAGCAGTACTTC.

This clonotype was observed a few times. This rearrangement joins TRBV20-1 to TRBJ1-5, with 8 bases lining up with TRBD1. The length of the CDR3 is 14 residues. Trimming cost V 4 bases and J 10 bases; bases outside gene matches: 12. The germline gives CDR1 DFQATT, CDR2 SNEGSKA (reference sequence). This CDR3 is CSAIPGQGDRPQHF. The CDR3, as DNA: TGCAGTGCTATCCCCGGACAGGGTGACCGCCCCCAGCATTTT.